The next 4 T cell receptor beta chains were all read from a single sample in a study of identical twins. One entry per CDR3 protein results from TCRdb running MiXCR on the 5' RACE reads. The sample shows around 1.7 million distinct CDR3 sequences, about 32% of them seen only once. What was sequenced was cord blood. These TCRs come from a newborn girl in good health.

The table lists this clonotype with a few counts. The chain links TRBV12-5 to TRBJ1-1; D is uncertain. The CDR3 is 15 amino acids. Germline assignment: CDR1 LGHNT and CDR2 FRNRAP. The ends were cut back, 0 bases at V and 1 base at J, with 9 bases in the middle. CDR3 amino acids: CASGLVIGQNTEAFF. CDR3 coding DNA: TGTGCTAGTGGTTTGGTTATCGGGCAGAACACTGAAGCTTTCTTT.

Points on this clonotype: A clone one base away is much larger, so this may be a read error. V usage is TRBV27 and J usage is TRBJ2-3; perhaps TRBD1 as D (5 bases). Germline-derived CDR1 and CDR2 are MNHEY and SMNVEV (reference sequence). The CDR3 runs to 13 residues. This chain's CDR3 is CASSLSRRDTRYF. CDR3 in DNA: TGTGCCAGCAGTTTATCCCGCAGGGATACGCGGTATTTT.

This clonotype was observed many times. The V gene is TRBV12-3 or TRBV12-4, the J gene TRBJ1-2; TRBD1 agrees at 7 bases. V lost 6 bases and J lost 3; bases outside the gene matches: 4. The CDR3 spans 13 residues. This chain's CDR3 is CASSWGQYYGYTF. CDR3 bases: TGTGCCAGCAGCTGGGGACAGTACTATGGCTACACCTTC.

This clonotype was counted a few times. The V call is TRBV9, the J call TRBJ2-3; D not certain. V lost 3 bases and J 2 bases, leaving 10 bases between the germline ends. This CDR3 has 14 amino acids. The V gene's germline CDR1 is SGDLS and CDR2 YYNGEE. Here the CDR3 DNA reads TGTGCCAGCAGCGGCCGTCCCGACACAGATACGCAGTATTTT. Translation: CASSGRPDTDTQYF.